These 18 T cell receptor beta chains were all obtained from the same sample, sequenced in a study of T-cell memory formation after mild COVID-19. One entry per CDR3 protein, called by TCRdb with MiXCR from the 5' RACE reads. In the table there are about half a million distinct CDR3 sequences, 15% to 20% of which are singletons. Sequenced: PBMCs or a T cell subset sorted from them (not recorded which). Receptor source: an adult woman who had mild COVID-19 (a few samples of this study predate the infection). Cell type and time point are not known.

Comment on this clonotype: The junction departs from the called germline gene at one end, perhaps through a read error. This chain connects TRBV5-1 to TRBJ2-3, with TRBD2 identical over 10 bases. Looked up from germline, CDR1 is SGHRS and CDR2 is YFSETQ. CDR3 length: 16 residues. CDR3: CASSSLLAGSTDTQYF. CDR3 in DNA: TGTGCCAGCAGCTCGTTACTAGCGGGGAGCACAGATACGCAGTATTTT. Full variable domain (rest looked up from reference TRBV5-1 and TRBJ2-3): KAGVTQTPRYLIKTRGQQVTLSCSPISGHRSVSWYQQTPGQGLQFLFEYFSETQRNKGNFPGRFSGRQFSNSRSEMNVSTLELGDSALYLCASSSLLAGSTDTQYFGPGTRLTVL.

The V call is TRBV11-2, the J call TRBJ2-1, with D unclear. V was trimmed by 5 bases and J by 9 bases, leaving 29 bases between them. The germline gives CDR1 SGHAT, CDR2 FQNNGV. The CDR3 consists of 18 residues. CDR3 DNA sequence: TGTGCCAGCAGCCCGTCGACCCGCCCGGGCCCCCGTATCGGTGAGCAGTTCTTC. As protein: CASSPSTRPGPRIGEQFF.

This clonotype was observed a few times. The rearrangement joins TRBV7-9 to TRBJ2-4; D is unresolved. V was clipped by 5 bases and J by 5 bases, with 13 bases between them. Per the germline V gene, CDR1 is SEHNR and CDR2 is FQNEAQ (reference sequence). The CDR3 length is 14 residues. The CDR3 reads CASSAKTTENIQYF. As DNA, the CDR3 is TGTGCCAGCAGCGCTAAAACCACAGAAAACATTCAGTACTTC. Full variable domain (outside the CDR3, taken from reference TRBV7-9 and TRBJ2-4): DTGVSQNPRHKITKRGQNVTFRCDPISEHNRLYWYRQTLGQGPEFLTYFQNEAQLEKSRLLSDRFSAERPKGSFSTLEIQRTEQGDSAMYLCASSAKTTENIQYFGAGTRLSVL.

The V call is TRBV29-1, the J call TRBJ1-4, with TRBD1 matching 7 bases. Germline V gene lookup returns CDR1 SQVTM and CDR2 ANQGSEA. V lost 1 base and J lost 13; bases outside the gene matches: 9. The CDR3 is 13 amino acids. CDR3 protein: CSVEGWTGGGLFF. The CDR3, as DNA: TGCAGCGTTGAAGGCTGGACAGGTGGCGGACTGTTTTTT.

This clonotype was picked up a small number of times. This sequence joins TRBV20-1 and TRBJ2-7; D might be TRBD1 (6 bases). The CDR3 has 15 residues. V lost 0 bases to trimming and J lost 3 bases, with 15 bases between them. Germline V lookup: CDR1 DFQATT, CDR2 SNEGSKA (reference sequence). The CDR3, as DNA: TGCAGTGCTAGAGACACAGGGTTCCACATCTACGAGCAGTACTTC. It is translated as CSARDTGFHIYEQYF.

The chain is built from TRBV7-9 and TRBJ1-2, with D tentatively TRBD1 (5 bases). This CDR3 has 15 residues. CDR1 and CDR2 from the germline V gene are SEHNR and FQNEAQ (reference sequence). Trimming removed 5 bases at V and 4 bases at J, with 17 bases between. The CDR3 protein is CASSRPEMGGYGYTF. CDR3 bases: TGTGCCAGCAGCCGCCCTGAGATGGGGGGCTATGGCTACACCTTC.

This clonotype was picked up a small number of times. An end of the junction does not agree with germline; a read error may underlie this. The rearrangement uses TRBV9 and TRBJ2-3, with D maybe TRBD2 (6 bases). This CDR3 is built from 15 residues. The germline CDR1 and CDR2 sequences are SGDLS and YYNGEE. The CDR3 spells CARSVRGLNADTQYF. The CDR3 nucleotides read TGTGCCAGAAGCGTAAGGGGACTTAACGCAGATACGCAGTATTTT.

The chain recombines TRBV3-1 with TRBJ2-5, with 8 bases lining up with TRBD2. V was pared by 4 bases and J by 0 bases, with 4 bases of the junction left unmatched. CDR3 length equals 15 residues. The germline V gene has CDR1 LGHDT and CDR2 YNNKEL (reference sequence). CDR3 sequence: CASSLVSGNQETQYF. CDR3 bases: TGTGCCAGCAGCCTGGTTAGCGGGAACCAAGAGACCCAGTACTTC.

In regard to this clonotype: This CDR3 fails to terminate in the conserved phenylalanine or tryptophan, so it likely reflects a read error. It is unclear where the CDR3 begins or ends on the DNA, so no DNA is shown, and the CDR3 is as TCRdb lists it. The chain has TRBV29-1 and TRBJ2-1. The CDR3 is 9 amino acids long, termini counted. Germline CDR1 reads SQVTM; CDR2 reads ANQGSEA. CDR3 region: CSVEDTKVL.

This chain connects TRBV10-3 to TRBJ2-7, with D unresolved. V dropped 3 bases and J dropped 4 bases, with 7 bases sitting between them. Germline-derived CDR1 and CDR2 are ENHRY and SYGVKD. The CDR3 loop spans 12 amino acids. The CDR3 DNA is TGTGCCATCAGTGAAATGACATACGAGCAGTACTTC. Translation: CAISEMTYEQYF.

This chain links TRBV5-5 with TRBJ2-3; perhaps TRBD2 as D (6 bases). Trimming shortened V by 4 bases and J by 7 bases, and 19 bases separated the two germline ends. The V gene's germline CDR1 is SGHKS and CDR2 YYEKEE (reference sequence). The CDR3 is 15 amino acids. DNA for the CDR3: TGTGCCAGCAGCGTGTTGGGACTTGGATCAAATACGCAGTATTTT. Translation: CASSVLGLGSNTQYF. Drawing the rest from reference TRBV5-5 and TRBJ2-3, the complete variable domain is DAGVTQSPTHLIKTRGQQVTLRCSPISGHKSVSWYQQVLGQGPQFIFQYYEKEERGRGNFPDRFSARQFPNYSSELNVNALLLGDSALYLCASSVLGLGSNTQYFGPGTRLTVL.

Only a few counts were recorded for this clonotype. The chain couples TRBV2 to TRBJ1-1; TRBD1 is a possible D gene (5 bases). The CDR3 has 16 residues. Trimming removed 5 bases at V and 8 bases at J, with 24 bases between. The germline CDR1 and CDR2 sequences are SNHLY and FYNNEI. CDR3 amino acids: CASSTPRQLPTPEAFF. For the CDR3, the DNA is TGTGCCAGCAGTACCCCGCGACAGCTTCCGACCCCCGAAGCTTTCTTT.

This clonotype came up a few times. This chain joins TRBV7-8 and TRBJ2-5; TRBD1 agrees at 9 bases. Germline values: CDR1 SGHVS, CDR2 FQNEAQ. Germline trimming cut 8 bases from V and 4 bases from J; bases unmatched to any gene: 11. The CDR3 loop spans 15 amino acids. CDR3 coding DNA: TGTGCCAGCCGCGTCGGACAGGGGCTGGGAGAGACCCAGTACTTC. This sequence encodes CASRVGQGLGETQYF. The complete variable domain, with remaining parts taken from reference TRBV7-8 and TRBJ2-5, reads GAGVSQSPRYKVAKRGQDVALRCDPISGHVSLFWYQQALGQGPEFLTYFQNEAQLDKSGLPSDRFFAERPEGSVSTLKIQRTQQEDSAVYLCASRVGQGLGETQYFGPGTRLLVL.

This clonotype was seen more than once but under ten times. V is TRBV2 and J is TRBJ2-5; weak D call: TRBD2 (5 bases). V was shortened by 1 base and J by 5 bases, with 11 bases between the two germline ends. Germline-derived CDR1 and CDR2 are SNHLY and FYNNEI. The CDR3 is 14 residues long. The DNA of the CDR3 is TGTGCCAGCAGTGAAGGTGTGCGAGGGGAGACCCAGTACTTC. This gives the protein CASSEGVRGETQYF.

In DNA form, the CDR3 reads TGCGCCAGCAGCTGGACAGGGAACACCTACGAGCAGTACTTC. Translated, it gives CASSWTGNTYEQYF. The rearrangement links TRBV5-1 to TRBJ2-7; 8 bases are a match to TRBD1. V shed 3 bases and J 2 bases; nucleotides not matched to a gene: 4. CDR3 length: 14 residues. CDR1 is SGHRS, CDR2 YFSETQ, per germline.

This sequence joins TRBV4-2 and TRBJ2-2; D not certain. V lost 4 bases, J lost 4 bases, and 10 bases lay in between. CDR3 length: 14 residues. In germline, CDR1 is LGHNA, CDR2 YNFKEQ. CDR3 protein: CASSLEQPTGELFF. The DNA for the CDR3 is TGTGCCAGCAGCCTAGAACAGCCCACCGGGGAGCTGTTTTTT.

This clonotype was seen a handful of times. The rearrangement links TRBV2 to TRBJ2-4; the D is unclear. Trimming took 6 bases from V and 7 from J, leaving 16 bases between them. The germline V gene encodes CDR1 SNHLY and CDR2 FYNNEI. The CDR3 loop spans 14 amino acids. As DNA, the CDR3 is TGTGCCAGCAGCGGTAGAAGTTACGACAACATTCAGTACTTC. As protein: CASSGRSYDNIQYF.

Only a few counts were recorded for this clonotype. The CDR3 loop is CASSLVGTFDQPQHF. The CDR3 DNA is TGTGCCAGCAGCCTGGTTGGGACATTCGATCAGCCCCAGCATTTT. V usage is TRBV7-7 and J usage is TRBJ1-5, with D maybe TRBD1 (6 bases). This CDR3 spans 15 amino acids. Trimming cost V 5 bases and J 5 bases, with 16 bases left between them. Germline V gene sequence: CDR1 SSHAT, CDR2 FNYEAQ (reference sequence).